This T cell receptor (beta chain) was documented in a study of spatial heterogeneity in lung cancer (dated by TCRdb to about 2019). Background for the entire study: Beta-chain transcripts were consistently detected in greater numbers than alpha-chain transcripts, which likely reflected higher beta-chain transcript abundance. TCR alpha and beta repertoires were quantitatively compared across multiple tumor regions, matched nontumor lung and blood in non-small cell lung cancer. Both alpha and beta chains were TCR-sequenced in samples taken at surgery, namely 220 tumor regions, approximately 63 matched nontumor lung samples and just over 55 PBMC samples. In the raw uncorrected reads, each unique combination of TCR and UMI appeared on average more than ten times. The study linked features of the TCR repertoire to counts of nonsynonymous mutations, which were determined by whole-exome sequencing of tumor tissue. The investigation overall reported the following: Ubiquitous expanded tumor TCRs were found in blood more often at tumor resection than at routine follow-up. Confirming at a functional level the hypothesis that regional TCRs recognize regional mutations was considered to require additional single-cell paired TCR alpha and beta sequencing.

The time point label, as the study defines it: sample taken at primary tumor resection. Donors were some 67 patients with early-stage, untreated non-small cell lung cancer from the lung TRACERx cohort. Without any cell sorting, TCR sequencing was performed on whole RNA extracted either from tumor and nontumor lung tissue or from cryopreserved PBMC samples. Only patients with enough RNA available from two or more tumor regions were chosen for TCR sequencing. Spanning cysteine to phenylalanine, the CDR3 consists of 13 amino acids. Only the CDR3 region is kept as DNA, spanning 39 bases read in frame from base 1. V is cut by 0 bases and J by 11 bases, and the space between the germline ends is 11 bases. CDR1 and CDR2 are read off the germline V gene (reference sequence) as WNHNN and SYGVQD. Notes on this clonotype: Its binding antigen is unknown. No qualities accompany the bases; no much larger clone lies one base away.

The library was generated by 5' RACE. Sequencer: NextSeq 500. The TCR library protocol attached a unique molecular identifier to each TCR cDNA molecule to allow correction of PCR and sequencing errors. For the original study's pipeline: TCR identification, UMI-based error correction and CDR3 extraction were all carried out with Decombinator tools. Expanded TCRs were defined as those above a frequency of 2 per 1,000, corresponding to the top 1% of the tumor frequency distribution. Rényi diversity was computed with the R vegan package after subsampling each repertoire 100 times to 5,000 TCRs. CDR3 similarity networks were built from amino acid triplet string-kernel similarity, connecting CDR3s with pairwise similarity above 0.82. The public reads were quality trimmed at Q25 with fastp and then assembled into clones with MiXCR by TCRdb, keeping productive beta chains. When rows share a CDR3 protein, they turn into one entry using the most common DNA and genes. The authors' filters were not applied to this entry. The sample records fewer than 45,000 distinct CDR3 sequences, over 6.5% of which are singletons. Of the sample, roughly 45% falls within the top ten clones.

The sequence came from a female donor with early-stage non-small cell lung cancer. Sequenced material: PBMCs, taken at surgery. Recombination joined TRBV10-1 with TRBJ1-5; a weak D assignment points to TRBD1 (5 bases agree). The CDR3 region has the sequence CASSESTGGAQHF. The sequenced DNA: TGCGCCAGCAGTGAGTCGACGGGGGGGGCCCAGCATTTT.